These 8 T cell receptor beta chains originate from one sample sequenced in a study of radiation and T cells in renal cell carcinoma (dated by TCRdb to about 2020). The library came from the immunoSEQ multiplex PCR assay. The immuneACCESS repertoire file appears here via TCRdb, limited to in-frame rearrangements. These files lack a portion of the clones; in checked studies, under half of the deficit traces to unresolved V genes, and the cause of the others is not known. Recorded for this sample are 90,000 to 95,000 clones; approximately 80% of them occurred a single time. Approximately 6.4% of the sample lies in the top ten. The time point label here, explained by the study, means: baseline pretreatment blood. The intended sense of this specimen's treatment or condition label: 15 Gy SBRT to primary tumor, nephrectomy 4 weeks later. Sequencing was performed on blood, taken from a patient whose treatment included radiotherapy and nephrectomy. Receptors originate from a man between 60 and 75 years old with renal cell carcinoma.

The chain couples TRBV4-1 to TRBJ2-5, with 10 bases fitting TRBD1. V dropped 4 bases and J dropped 5; count of bases not matched to a gene: 4. The germline V gene has CDR1 MGHRA and CDR2 YSYEKL. The CDR3 contains 14 residues. This chain's CDR3 is CASSPTGGLETQYF. The DNA for the CDR3 is TGCGCCAGCAGCCCGACAGGGGGCCTTGAGACCCAGTACTTC.

The table lists this clone with many counts. The rearrangement uses TRBV19 and TRBJ1-5, with D hard to call. With 5 bases removed from V and 0 bases from J, the gap between germline ends came to 5 bases. There are 13 residues in the CDR3. Germline values: CDR1 LNHDA, CDR2 SQIVND (reference sequence). The CDR3 region has the DNA TGTGCCAGTAGTGTCGATAGCAATCAGCCCCAGCATTTT. It encodes CASSVDSNQPQHF.

The chain is built from TRBV6-6 and TRBJ2-3; 10 bases are a match to TRBD2. The CDR3 is 15 residues long. CDR1 and CDR2 (germline): MNHNY, SVGAGI (reference sequence). V trimming: 2 bases; J trimming: 2 bases; junction bases outside the gene matches: 1. The CDR3 region is CASSYSGRATDTQYF. CDR3 DNA: TGTGCCAGCAGTTACAGCGGGAGGGCCACAGATACGCAGTATTTT.

The rearrangement links TRBV19 to TRBJ1-3, with D unresolved. This CDR3 spans 15 amino acids. Per germline, CDR1 LNHDA and CDR2 SQIVND (reference sequence). Trimming removed 3 bases at V and 1 base at J, with 10 bases between. The CDR3 region is CASSMTLPSGNTIYF. CDR3 DNA sequence: TGTGCCAGTAGTATGACCCTCCCGTCTGGAAACACCATATATTTT.

The V and J genes are TRBV5-1 and TRBJ2-7; 12 bases map to TRBD2. Trimming removed 7 bases from V and 4 bases from J; junction bases left unmatched: 6. Germline CDR1 and CDR2: SGHRS and YFSETQ. This CDR3 has 14 residues. The CDR3 coding sequence is TGCGCCAGCGGACTAGCGGGAACTACGTACGAGCAGTACTTC. It specifies CASGLAGTTYEQYF.

J is TRBJ2-2 and V is TRBV19, with TRBD2 matching over 9 bases. The CDR3 runs 15 residues. Germline loops: CDR1 LNHDA, CDR2 SQIVND (reference sequence). Trimming at V came to 7 bases and at J to 1 base, leaving 4 bases not matched to a gene. CDR3 DNA sequence: TGTGCCAGTACCTTTAGCGGGGGGAACACCGGGGAGCTGTTTTTT. It yields the protein CASTFSGGNTGELFF. The complete variable domain, with remaining parts taken from reference TRBV19 and TRBJ2-2, reads DGGITQSPKYLFRKEGQNVTLSCEQNLNHDAMYWYRQDPGQGLRLIYYSQIVNDFQKGDIAEGYSVSREKKESFPLTVTSAQKNPTAFYLCASTFSGGNTGELFFGEGSRLTVL.

This chain connects TRBV5-4 to TRBJ1-2; 7 nucleotides agree with TRBD1. Germline assignment: CDR1 SGHNT and CDR2 YYREEE (reference sequence). J lost 1 base, V lost 6 bases, and 6 bases had no gene match. The CDR3 loop spans 14 amino acids. The CDR3 bases are TGTGCCAGCACCCTGACAGGGAGTAACTATGGCTACACCTTC. This codes for CASTLTGSNYGYTF.

The chain recombines TRBV6-1 with TRBJ2-5; D gene ambiguous. In germline, CDR1 is MNHNS, CDR2 SASEGT. The CDR3 length is 11 residues. The germline V and J ends were trimmed by 1 base and 4 bases, with 1 base remaining between them. The CDR3, as DNA: TGTGCCAGCAGTGAAGTAGAGACCCAGTACTTC. Protein product: CASSEVETQYF.